Detailed here is one T cell receptor beta chain. The table lists this clonotype with a few counts. Its antigen has not been determined. No base-level quality is on record; no much larger clone is a single base apart. To demonstrate the VDJtools post-analysis software, the study profiled TCR beta repertoires from the peripheral blood of about 13 young patients with multiple sclerosis. The multiple sclerosis patients were children and adolescents between about 6 and 16 years of age. This sample was included in a study of post-analysis software for immune sequencing data (dated by TCRdb to about 2015). In the study overall: The recorded disease courses included relapsing-remitting, secondary progressive and progressive-relapsing multiple sclerosis, and some patients had no subtype annotation. The patient repertoires were compared against around eleven previously published healthy control repertoires obtained from donors aged roughly 6 to 28 years. A subset of samples was prepared in parallel using single-end sample barcoding, then pooled and co-amplified after Illumina adapter ligation. General findings and caveats noted by the study authors: When samples were clustered directly using the F measure, samples prepared in the same batch co-clustered strongly, which prompted a batch-effect correction. Significantly lower normalized Chao1 diversity was found in multiple sclerosis patients than in controls, suggesting substantial peripheral T-cell clonal expansion. The control group was slightly older than the multiple sclerosis patient group.

Library construction relied on PCR. Sequencing was carried out with an Illumina HiSeq 2500. To reduce PCR and sequencing biases, unique molecular identifiers were built into the TCR beta cDNA libraries. Per 1 to 10 million input T cells, approximately 500,000 cDNA molecules were obtained, such that each molecule approximated one T cell. The patient libraries were prepared and sequenced using the same protocol as the earlier healthy control dataset. Samples belonging to the same batch were prepared together, multiplexed and sequenced on a shared HiSeq lane. The paper's processing steps were these. Raw barcoded reads were processed with MIGEC, and single-read molecular identifier groups were discarded before consensus assembly and CDR3 extraction. Clonotype tables were post-analysed with VDJtools, and diversity was normalized by down-sampling all datasets to the smallest sample size. In repertoire overlap clustering, CDR3 amino acid sequences, but not nucleotide sequences, were matched to correct batch-related cross-sample contamination. TCRdb reworked the public reads: Q25 trimming with fastp, MiXCR clone assembly, productive beta chains retained. Rows are unified per CDR3 protein, each entry keeping the most common DNA and genes. These V and J calls are TCRdb output, not the study's own analysis. The sample records some 450,000 distinct CDR3 sequences, roughly 46% of which are singletons. The ten largest clones capture around an eighth of the sample.

This TCR was recovered from a girl aged 10 to 17 with multiple sclerosis. The sequencing sample was made of blood.

The CDR3 region has the sequence CASSSGQGEVTNYGYTF. The base sequence is TGCGCCAGCAGCTCAGGACAGGGTGAAGTTACTAACTATGGCTACACCTTC. The V and J segments used are TRBV5-1 and TRBJ1-2, with 8 bases aligning to TRBD1. The germline V gene encodes CDR1 SGHRS and CDR2 YFSETQ. Counted from cysteine to phenylalanine, this CDR3 has 17 amino acids. Solely the CDR3 DNA is kept, with 51 bases framed from the first base. V is pruned by 3 bases and J by 0 bases, leaving 10 bases of the junction without a gene match.